Below are 15 T cell receptor beta chains sequenced from a single sample in a study of blood T cells in healthy people across ages. For the second PCR, which ran for about 7 to 12 cycles, a sample-barcoded 5' primer and a J-beta primer mix were used. TCRdb recomputed calls from the 5' RACE reads with MiXCR, one row per CDR3 protein. This table has about 900,000 distinct CDR3 sequences, about 48% appearing once. The sequencing sample was made of blood. The receptors here all came from a man aged 25 to 40 in good health.

This clonotype was observed a handful of times. The chain links TRBV24-1 to TRBJ2-3, with D tentatively TRBD1 (5 bases). Germline loops: CDR1 KGHDR, CDR2 SFDVKD. V shed 3 bases and J shed 2 bases, with 11 bases lying between them. The CDR3 has 15 residues. CDR3: CATSDADSFTDTQYF. The CDR3, as DNA: TGTGCCACCAGTGATGCCGACAGCTTCACAGATACGCAGTATTTT.

J is TRBJ2-7 and V is TRBV11-2; D unclear. The germline gives CDR1 SGHAT, CDR2 FQNNGV. This CDR3 has 15 amino acids. V was pared by 6 bases and J by 5 bases, with 20 bases between. Here the CDR3 reads CASSYSPGPVDEQYF. As DNA, the CDR3 is TGTGCCAGCAGTTACAGTCCGGGCCCAGTCGACGAGCAGTACTTC.

V and J are TRBV12-3 or TRBV12-4 and TRBJ2-1; D is unresolved. The CDR3 spans 14 residues. Between the trimmed V and J ends, which lost 4 bases and 8 bases, there was a span of 15 bases. This chain's CDR3 is CASSWVLTMDEQFF. The CDR3 DNA reads as TGTGCCAGCAGTTGGGTGCTGACGATGGATGAGCAGTTCTTC.

V and J are TRBV2 and TRBJ2-1; TRBD2 matches at 7 bases. With 9 bases clipped from V and 4 bases from J, the junction kept 9 bases outside the gene matches. The length of the CDR3 is 14 residues. Germline V gene data show CDR1 as SNHLY and CDR2 as FYNNEI. The CDR3: CASLPGLQYNEQFF. The CDR3 DNA is TGTGCCAGTTTACCGGGACTACAATACAATGAGCAGTTCTTC.

This chain connects TRBV10-3 to TRBJ1-6; D is possibly TRBD1 (6 bases). CDR1 and CDR2 from the germline V gene are ENHRY and SYGVKD. V lost 4 bases and J lost 5, with 9 bases in between. The CDR3 contains 14 residues. CDR3 sequence (DNA): TGTGCCATCAGTGTAGGGGGAGATAATTCACCCCTCCACTTT. Translated, it gives CAISVGGDNSPLHF.

The J gene is TRBJ2-2, the V gene TRBV6-2 or TRBV6-3, with 7 bases aligning to TRBD1. The trim removed 0 bases at V and 3 bases at J, leaving 4 bases unmatched. Per the germline V gene, CDR1 is MNHEY and CDR2 is SVGEGT. The CDR3 loop spans 16 amino acids. CDR3 coding DNA: TGTGCCAGCAGTTACTCCTGGCAGGGGGACACCGGGGAGCTGTTTTTT. Its protein product is CASSYSWQGDTGELFF.

This clonotype has a handful of counts. This chain links TRBV27 with TRBJ2-3, with D perhaps matching TRBD2 (6 bases). CDR3 length equals 13 residues. Germline V lookup: CDR1 MNHEY, CDR2 SMNVEV (reference sequence). The V and J ends lost 1 base and 6 bases respectively, with 8 bases between them. CDR3 sequence: CASSLWGVDTQYF. CDR3 DNA: TGTGCCAGCAGTTTATGGGGGGTGGATACGCAGTATTTT.

This clonotype was picked up many times. For the CDR3, the DNA is TGTGCCAGCAGCTTAGGCAAAACAGGGGAGGGGAATCAGCCCCAGCATTTT. As protein: CASSLGKTGEGNQPQHF. The J gene is TRBJ1-5, the V gene TRBV7-9; 7 bases are shared with TRBD1. Trimming at V came to 1 base and at J to 4 bases, leaving 10 bases not matched to a gene. Germline V lookup: CDR1 SEHNR, CDR2 FQNEAQ (reference sequence). The CDR3 contains 17 residues. Looking up the rest from reference TRBV7-9 and TRBJ1-5 gives the full variable domain: DTGVSQNPRHKITKRGQNVTFRCDPISEHNRLYWYRQTLGQGPEFLTYFQNEAQLEKSRLLSDRFSAERPKGSFSTLEIQRTEQGDSAMYLCASSLGKTGEGNQPQHFGDGTRLSIL.

This rearrangement joins TRBV20-1 to TRBJ2-7, with D perhaps matching TRBD2 (5 bases). This CDR3 region has 13 residues. Trimming took off 7 bases at V and 3 bases at J, with 16 bases between the two ends. Germline V gene lookup returns CDR1 DFQATT and CDR2 SNEGSKA (reference sequence). CDR3: CSVRTGPGYEQYF. The DNA of the CDR3 is TGCAGTGTGAGGACTGGCCCGGGCTACGAGCAGTACTTC.

CDR3 amino acids: CASTPRADTEAFF. As DNA, the CDR3 is TGTGCCAGCACTCCGAGGGCGGACACTGAAGCTTTCTTT. This chain connects TRBV3-1 to TRBJ1-1; D uncertain. Trimming removed 7 bases from V and 3 bases from J, with 12 bases in between. Germline V lookup: CDR1 LGHDT, CDR2 YNNKEL (reference sequence). The CDR3 covers 13 residues.

This clonotype has just a few counts. The genes are TRBV12-3 or TRBV12-4 and TRBJ1-6; D is ambiguous. The CDR3 has 14 residues. With 3 bases removed from V and 6 bases from J, the gap between germline ends came to 9 bases. The CDR3 loop is CASSFPGGNSPLHF. CDR3 bases: TGTGCCAGCAGTTTTCCAGGCGGTAATTCACCCCTCCACTTT.

This clonotype appeared a single time. V is TRBV10-2 and J is TRBJ1-5; no clear D gene. Trimming stripped 4 bases from V and 0 bases from J, with 10 bases between. Germline V gene lookup returns CDR1 WSHSY and CDR2 SAAADI. The CDR3 has 15 amino acids. For the CDR3, the DNA is TGCGCCAGCAGTGCCGAGACGATTAGCAATCAGCCCCAGCATTTT. It encodes CASSAETISNQPQHF.

The V call is TRBV3-1, the J call TRBJ2-5, with 9 bases that match TRBD1. The J segment lost 7 bases and the V segment lost 3 bases, leaving 9 bases of the junction unmatched. CDR3 length: 15 amino acids. The germline V gene encodes CDR1 LGHDT and CDR2 YNNKEL (reference sequence). As DNA, the CDR3 is TGTGCCAGCAGCCATACGAACAGGGGGCAGGGGACCCAGTACTTC. Translating it yields CASSHTNRGQGTQYF.

The chain combines TRBV20-1 with TRBJ1-1, with D tentatively TRBD1 (6 bases). This CDR3 has 14 amino acids. CDR1 is DFQATT and CDR2 is SNEGSKA in the germline V gene (reference sequence). The V end lost 6 bases, the J end lost 1 base, and 15 bases lay between the germline ends. CDR3 nucleotides: TGCAGTGCCGGCACCAGGGACACGAACACTGAAGCTTTCTTT. This codes for CSAGTRDTNTEAFF.

A remark on this clonotype: Relative to the germline gene, one junction end is altered; a read error may explain this. The rearrangement uses TRBV27 and TRBJ2-5; 10 bases match TRBD2. Germline values: CDR1 MNHEY, CDR2 SMNVEV (reference sequence). The CDR3 consists of 16 residues. The DNA of the CDR3 is TGTGCCAGCAGTTTGGGCGCTAGCGGGGGTCGAGAGACCCGGTACTTC. Protein: CASSLGASGGRETRYF.